This TCR beta chain was obtained from a study of shared clonotypes between healthy human individuals. Broader study findings: Having only a few donors restricted how much genetic and exposure-history diversity was captured.

Trimming removed 5 bases at V and 3 bases at J, with 26 bases between. The CDR3 is 18 amino acids. Germline V CDR1 and CDR2: SQVTM, ANQGSEA. Regarding this clone: The antigen is undetermined.

Evenly divided among several immunoSEQ plates was the genomic DNA of each subset. Original methodology: Without quality scores, immunoSEQ junctional reads could not be filtered like full-length reads. Measured with immunoSEQ multiplex PCR; TCRdb has only the in-frame clones, and not every one. V, J and clone size reflect that table, while D and trimming were determined from the DNA. This repertoire shows around 370,000 clones, about 96% found once; its top ten account for 0.32%. Specimen: memory CD8+ T cells sorted from blood. Subset noted: CD45RO+ cells pooled with CCR7-negative TemRA cells. The sequence came from a man under 40 in good health. The V call is TRBV29-1, the J call TRBJ2-1, with D tentatively TRBD2 (6 bases). The CDR3 loop is CSVTGISGKSGYYNEQFF. The CDR3 region has the DNA TGCAGCGTTACGGGGATTAGCGGAAAAAGCGGCTACTACAATGAGCAGTTCTTC.